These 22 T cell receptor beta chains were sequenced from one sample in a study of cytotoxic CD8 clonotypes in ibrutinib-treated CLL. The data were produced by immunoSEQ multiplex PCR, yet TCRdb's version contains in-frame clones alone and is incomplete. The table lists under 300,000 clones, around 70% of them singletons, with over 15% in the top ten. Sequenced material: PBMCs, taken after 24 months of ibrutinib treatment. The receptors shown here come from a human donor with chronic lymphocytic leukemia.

For the CDR3, the DNA is TGCAGCGTTGGGGCCGGGACAGGGTTCGGGGAGCTGTTTTTT. Protein: CSVGAGTGFGELFF. The chain combines TRBV29-1 with TRBJ2-2; 9 positions agree with TRBD1. From germline, CDR1 is SQVTM and CDR2 ANQGSEA. The CDR3 has 14 residues. Germline trimming cut 4 bases from V and 7 bases from J; bases unmatched to any gene: 7.

CDR3: CAISEGGAGNTIYF. The DNA of the CDR3 is TGTGCCATCAGTGAGGGAGGGGCTGGAAACACCATATATTTT. V usage is TRBV10-3 and J usage is TRBJ1-3, with TRBD1 as a possible D gene (5 bases). The CDR3 length is 14 residues. Trimming cost V 2 bases and J 2 bases, with 7 bases left between them. Germline CDR1 reads ENHRY; CDR2 reads SYGVKD.

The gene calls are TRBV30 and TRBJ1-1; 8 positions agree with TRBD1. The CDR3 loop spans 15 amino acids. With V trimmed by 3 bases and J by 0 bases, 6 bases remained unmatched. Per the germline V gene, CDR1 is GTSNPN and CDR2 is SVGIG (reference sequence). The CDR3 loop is CAWRTSQGVNTEAFF. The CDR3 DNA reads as TGTGCCTGGAGGACATCACAGGGGGTGAACACTGAAGCTTTCTTT.

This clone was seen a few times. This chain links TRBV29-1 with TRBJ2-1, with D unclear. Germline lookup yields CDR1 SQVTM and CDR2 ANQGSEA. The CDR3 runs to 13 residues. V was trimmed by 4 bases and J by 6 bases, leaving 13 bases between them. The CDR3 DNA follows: TGCAGCGTTGGACAAGCTAAAGTCAATGAGCAGTTCTTC. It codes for CSVGQAKVNEQFF.

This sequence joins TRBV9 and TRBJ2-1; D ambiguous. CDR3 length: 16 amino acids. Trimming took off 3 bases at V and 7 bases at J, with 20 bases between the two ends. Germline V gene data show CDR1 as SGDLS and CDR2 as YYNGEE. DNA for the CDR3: TGTGCCAGCAGCGCCGGCTGGGCGGAATCCCCGAATGAGCAGTTCTTC. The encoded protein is CASSAGWAESPNEQFF.

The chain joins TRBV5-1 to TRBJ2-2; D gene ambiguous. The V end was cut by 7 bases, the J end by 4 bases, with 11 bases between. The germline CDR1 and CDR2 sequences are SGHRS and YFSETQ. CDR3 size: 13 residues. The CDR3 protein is CASGSLGTGELFF. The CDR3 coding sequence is TGCGCCAGCGGTTCGTTGGGCACCGGGGAGCTGTTTTTT. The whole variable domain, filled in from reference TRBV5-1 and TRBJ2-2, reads KAGVTQTPRYLIKTRGQQVTLSCSPISGHRSVSWYQQTPGQGLQFLFEYFSETQRNKGNFPGRFSGRQFSNSRSEMNVSTLELGDSALYLCASGSLGTGELFFGEGSRLTVL.

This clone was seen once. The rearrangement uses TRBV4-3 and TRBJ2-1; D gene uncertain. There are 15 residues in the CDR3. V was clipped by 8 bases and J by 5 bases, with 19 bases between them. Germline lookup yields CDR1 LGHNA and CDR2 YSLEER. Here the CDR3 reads CASAAKKLSNNEQFF. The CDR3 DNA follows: TGCGCCAGCGCAGCCAAGAAACTATCCAACAATGAGCAGTTCTTC.

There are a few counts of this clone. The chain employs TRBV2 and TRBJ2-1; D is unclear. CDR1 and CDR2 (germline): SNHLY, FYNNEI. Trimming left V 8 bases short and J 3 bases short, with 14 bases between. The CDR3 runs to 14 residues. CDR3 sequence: CASRPEAFYNEQFF. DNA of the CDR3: TGTGCCAGCCGCCCAGAAGCCTTCTACAATGAGCAGTTCTTC.

CDR3 nucleotides: TGTGCCAGCTCACCACCTAGGACAGGGGCCTTTAGTGGCGAGCAGTACTTC. It encodes CASSPPRTGAFSGEQYF. V gene TRBV18 combines with J gene TRBJ2-7; 9 bases are a match to TRBD1. The junction had 12 bases not matched to a gene; V was cut back by 0 bases and J by 6 bases. The CDR3 sequence is 17 residues long. Germline-derived CDR1 and CDR2 are KGHSH and LQKENI.

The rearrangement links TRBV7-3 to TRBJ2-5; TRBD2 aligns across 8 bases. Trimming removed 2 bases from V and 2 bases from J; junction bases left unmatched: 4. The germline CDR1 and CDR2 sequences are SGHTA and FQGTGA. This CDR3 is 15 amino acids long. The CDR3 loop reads CASSLLSGEQETQYF. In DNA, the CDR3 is TGTGCCAGCAGCTTACTTAGCGGGGAACAAGAGACCCAGTACTTC.

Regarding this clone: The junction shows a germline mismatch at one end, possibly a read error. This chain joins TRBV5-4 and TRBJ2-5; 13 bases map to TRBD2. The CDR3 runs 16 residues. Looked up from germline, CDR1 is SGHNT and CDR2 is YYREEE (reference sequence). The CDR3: CAGSTGRLAGGETQYF. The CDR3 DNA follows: TGTGCCGGCAGCACGGGAAGACTAGCGGGAGGAGAGACCCAGTACTTC.

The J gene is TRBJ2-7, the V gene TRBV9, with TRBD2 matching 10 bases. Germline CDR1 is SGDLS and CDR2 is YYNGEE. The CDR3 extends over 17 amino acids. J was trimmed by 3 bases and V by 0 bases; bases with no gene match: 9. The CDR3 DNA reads TGTGCCAGCAGCGTAGGATCCAGCGGGAGGGCCATCTACGAGCAGTACTTC. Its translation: CASSVGSSGRAIYEQYF.

CDR3 nucleotide sequence: TGTGCCAGCAGAGGGGCCGGGGATCCCACTGAAGCTTTCTTT. Its translation: CASRGAGDPTEAFF. This rearrangement joins TRBV6-5 to TRBJ1-1; D may be TRBD1 (5 bases). From germline, CDR1 is MNHEY and CDR2 SVGAGI. The ends were cut back, 6 bases at V and 4 bases at J, with 15 bases in the middle. The CDR3 sequence is 14 residues long.

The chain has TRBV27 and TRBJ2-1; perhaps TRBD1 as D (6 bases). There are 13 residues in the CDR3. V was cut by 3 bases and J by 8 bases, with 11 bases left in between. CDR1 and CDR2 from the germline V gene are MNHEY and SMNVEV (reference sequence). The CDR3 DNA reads TGTGCCAGCAGTTTTTGGGGGCGCGATGAGCAGTTCTTC. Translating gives CASSFWGRDEQFF.

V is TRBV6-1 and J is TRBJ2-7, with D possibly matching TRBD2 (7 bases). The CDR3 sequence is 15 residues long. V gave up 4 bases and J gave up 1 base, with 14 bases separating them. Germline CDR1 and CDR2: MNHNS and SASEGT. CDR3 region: CASSGEGGRSYEQYF. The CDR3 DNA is TGTGCCAGCAGTGGGGAGGGGGGCCGTTCCTACGAGCAGTACTTC.

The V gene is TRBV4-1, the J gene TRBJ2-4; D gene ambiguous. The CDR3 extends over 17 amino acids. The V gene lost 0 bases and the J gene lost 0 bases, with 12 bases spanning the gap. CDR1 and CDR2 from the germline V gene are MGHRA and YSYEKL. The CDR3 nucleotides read TGCGCCAGCAGCCAAGATTGGGCAGGCCTAGCCAAAAACATTCAGTACTTC. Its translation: CASSQDWAGLAKNIQYF.

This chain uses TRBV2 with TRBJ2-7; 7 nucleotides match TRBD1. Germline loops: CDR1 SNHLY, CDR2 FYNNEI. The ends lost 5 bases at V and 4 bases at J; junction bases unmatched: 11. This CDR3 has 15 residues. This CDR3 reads CASSRRTGDLYEQYF. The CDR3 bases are TGTGCCAGCAGTAGGCGAACAGGGGATCTGTACGAGCAGTACTTC.

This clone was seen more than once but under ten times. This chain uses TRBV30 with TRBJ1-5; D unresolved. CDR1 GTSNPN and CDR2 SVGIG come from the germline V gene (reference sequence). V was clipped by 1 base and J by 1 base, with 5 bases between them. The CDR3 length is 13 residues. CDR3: CAWSADSNQPQHF. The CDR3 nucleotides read TGTGCCTGGAGTGCAGACAGCAATCAGCCCCAGCATTTT. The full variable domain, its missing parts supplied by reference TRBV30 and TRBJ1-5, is SQTIHQWPATLVQPVGSPLSLECTVEGTSNPNLYWYRQAAGRGLQLLFYSVGIGQISSEVPQNLSASRPQDRQFILSSKKLLLSDSGFYLCAWSADSNQPQHFGDGTRLSIL.

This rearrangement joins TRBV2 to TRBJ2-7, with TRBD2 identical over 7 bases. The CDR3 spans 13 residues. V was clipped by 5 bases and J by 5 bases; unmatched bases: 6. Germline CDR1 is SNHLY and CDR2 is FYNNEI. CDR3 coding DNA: TGTGCCAGCAGTAACAGCGGGATCGACGAGCAGTACTTC. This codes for CASSNSGIDEQYF.

In DNA form, the CDR3 reads TGTGCCAGCACCCTCGCGCGGGAGGGCAATGAGCAGTTCTTC. Translation: CASTLAREGNEQFF. The V gene is TRBV27, the J gene TRBJ2-1; TRBD2 matches 9 bases. CDR1 is MNHEY, CDR2 SMNVEV, per germline (reference sequence). The CDR3 is 14 residues long. J gave up 6 bases and V 7 bases, and 7 bases lay outside the gene matches.

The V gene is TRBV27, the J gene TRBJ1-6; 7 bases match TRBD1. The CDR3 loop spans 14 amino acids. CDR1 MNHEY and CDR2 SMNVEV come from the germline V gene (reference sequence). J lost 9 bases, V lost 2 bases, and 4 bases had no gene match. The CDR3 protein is CASSLGDSLSPLHF. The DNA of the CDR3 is TGTGCCAGCAGTTTAGGGGACAGCCTTTCACCCCTCCACTTT.

The CDR3 DNA reads TGTGCCAGCAGCTTTCTGGGACAGAATCAGCCCCAGCATTTT. Translated, it gives CASSFLGQNQPQHF. The gene calls are TRBV7-9 and TRBJ1-5, with 7 bases that match TRBD1. Germline CDR1 SEHNR, CDR2 FQNEAQ (reference sequence). Trimming took 3 bases from V and 4 from J; bases not matched to a gene: 3. The CDR3 is made up of 14 amino acids.